This T cell receptor beta chain was found in a study of CD8 T cells in ankylosing spondylitis. Whole-study results and caveats: Within ankylosing spondylitis blood, a TCR beta motif made up of roughly eight highly homologous variants appeared to be characteristic. Disease-associated clonotypes exhibited CD8+ identity and were relatively infrequent in peripheral blood.

For TCR beta, libraries came from quantitative 5'-RACE with molecular barcodes. TCRdb re-called the 5' RACE reads through MiXCR, storing one row per CDR3 protein. Among about 390,000 distinct CDR3 sequences listed, about 22% were seen once. Per the germline V gene, CDR1 is DFQATT and CDR2 is SNEGSKA (reference sequence). V was shortened by 4 bases and J by 5 bases, with 7 bases between the two germline ends. The CDR3 contains 11 residues. Points on this clonotype: Its antigen remains unknown.

The rearrangement joins TRBV20-1 to TRBJ2-3, with no clear D. This sequence was found in a male donor with ankylosing spondylitis. The sequenced sample consisted of blood, either unsorted or a sorted T cell fraction (not recorded which). The CDR3 reads CSATLLDTQYF. The CDR3 DNA follows: TGCAGTGCTACCCTTTTAGATACGCAGTATTTT.